The sample holds many counts of the clone carrying this TCR beta chain. This sample was taken from a study of early T cells in non-severe SARS-CoV-2 infection. The overall study: Sequencing of unsorted whole blood was done on bulk RNA, leaving chains unpaired.

The CDR3 loop spans 13 amino acids. The V gene's germline CDR1 is SNHLY and CDR2 FYNNEI. Deletions cut 4 bases from V and 8 bases from J, with 9 bases between. Unique molecular identifiers tagged individual cDNA molecules. In TCRdb, the 5' RACE reads were re-called with MiXCR into one record per CDR3 protein. This repertoire shows some 50,000 distinct CDR3 sequences, about 9.4% found once; its top ten account for under 5%. J is TRBJ1-6 and V is TRBV2; no definite D call. The receptor was isolated from an adult who was a healthcare worker with PCR-confirmed SARS-CoV-2 infection or an uninfected control (not recorded which). Material: whole blood. The CDR3 here is CASSADKYSPLHF. The CDR3, as DNA: TGTGCCAGCAGTGCAGACAAGTATTCACCCCTCCACTTT.